This TCR beta chain was recorded in a study of beta chain features in type 1 diabetes. General observations from the study: There was a moderate but significant shortening of TCRB CDR3s in all four CD4+ subsets of Type 1 diabetes patients.

As every portion of the isolated RNA was reverse transcribed, the sequencing read expressed TCRB transcripts. Profiling relied on immunoSEQ multiplex PCR, and the TCRdb table lists in-frame clones only, not all of them. In the table there are about 340,000 clones, 13% of which are singletons. Worth noting for this clone: The antigen is undetermined. Other nucleotide sequences from this sample produce the same CDR3.

Germline CDR1 and CDR2: SGHRS and YFSETQ. The CDR3 is made up of 14 amino acids. V was pared by 2 bases and J by 2 bases, with 9 bases between. The collection from each donor was one heparinised blood draw averaging roughly 100 mL. The chain couples TRBV5-1 to TRBJ2-3, with D perhaps matching TRBD2 (5 bases). The clonotype comes from a woman between 18 and 29 years old with type 1 diabetes. The sequenced sample consisted of naive CD4+ T cells from blood. CDR3 amino acids: CASSFPGSTDTQYF. The DNA of the CDR3 is TGCGCCAGCAGCTTTCCGGGGTCCACAGATACGCAGTATTTT.